The T cell receptor beta chain under discussion was sequenced for a study of T-cell memory formation after mild COVID-19. UMIs and sample barcodes were carried by the TCR alpha and TCR beta cDNA libraries that 5'RACE produced using constant-segment primers. TCRdb re-called the 5' RACE reads with MiXCR, one entry per CDR3 protein. This table holds some 130,000 distinct CDR3 sequences, almost 25% found once. In its sample, this clonotype was seen a few times. Its antigen is unknown. Trimming pared 4 bases from V and 5 bases from J, leaving 17 bases between. The CDR3 spans 15 residues. General observations from the study: Among clones contracting day 15 to 85, CD4/CD8 was balanced, whereas later expanders leaned CD4+. Second-wave clones that peaked on day 37 lacked confirmed SARS-CoV-2 specificity. Pre-infection memory showed some responding clones, and this suggested that cross-reactive memory joined.

This receptor was taken from an adult woman who had mild COVID-19 (a few samples of this study predate the infection). Cell type and time point are not known. The genes are TRBV12-3 or TRBV12-4 and TRBJ1-1; D remains ambiguous. Source material: PBMCs or a T cell subset sorted from them (not recorded which). The CDR3 nucleotides are TGTGCCAGCAGTTCGCCCAAATCCGGCGGGACTGAAGCTTTCTTT. Its protein product is CASSSPKSGGTEAFF.